One and the same sample provided the 27 T cell receptor beta chains below, sequenced in a study of cytomegalovirus exposure and HLA in healthy donors. The primer mix had 60 Vbeta and 13 Jbeta primers. Clones were sequenced by immunoSEQ multiplex PCR, and TCRdb holds only the in-frame ones, with some missing. Of 95,000 to 110,000 clones listed, approximately 76% were seen once; the top ten hold approximately 2.2%. Sequenced: PBMCs. The receptors stem from a man aged 18 to 30 in good health and CMV-seronegative.

This clone was found once. The V gene is TRBV19, the J gene TRBJ2-7; D unresolved. V lost 3 bases and J 3 bases, leaving 15 bases between the germline ends. CDR3 size: 15 residues. CDR1 and CDR2 (germline): LNHDA, SQIVND (reference sequence). The CDR3 here is CASSITDTSFYEQYF. For the CDR3, the DNA is TGTGCCAGTAGTATTACCGACACAAGCTTCTACGAGCAGTACTTC. Combining the CDR3 with reference TRBV19 and TRBJ2-7 gives the whole variable domain DGGITQSPKYLFRKEGQNVTLSCEQNLNHDAMYWYRQDPGQGLRLIYYSQIVNDFQKGDIAEGYSVSREKKESFPLTVTSAQKNPTAFYLCASSITDTSFYEQYFGPGTRLTVT.

The rearrangement joins TRBV27 to TRBJ2-3; the D gene is possibly TRBD1 (6 bases). Trimming removed 5 bases at V and 5 bases at J, with 14 bases between. Germline assignment: CDR1 MNHEY and CDR2 SMNVEV (reference sequence). The CDR3 loop spans 14 amino acids. In DNA form, the CDR3 reads TGTGCCAGCAGTCCAAGAATACAGGGAGATACGCAGTATTTT. Amino acid sequence: CASSPRIQGDTQYF.

This clone was detected once. V gene TRBV2 combines with J gene TRBJ1-2, with D hard to call. Trimming removed 6 bases at V and 8 bases at J, with 10 bases between. The CDR3 loop spans 11 amino acids. Germline CDR1 is SNHLY and CDR2 is FYNNEI. The CDR3: CASRGGEGYTF. The CDR3 region has the DNA TGTGCCAGCAGGGGTGGGGAGGGCTACACCTTC.

The chain has TRBV7-6 and TRBJ2-7; D uncertain. Germline V CDR1 and CDR2: SGHVS, FNYEAQ. There are 13 residues in the CDR3. The V and J ends lost 5 bases and 7 bases respectively, with 15 bases between them. The CDR3 region has the DNA TGTGCCAGCAGCCCTTACCGCACGGAGGAGCAGTACTTC. It specifies CASSPYRTEEQYF.

J is TRBJ2-5 and V is TRBV7-2; tentative D call: TRBD1 (5 bases). The CDR3 consists of 14 residues. Trimming left V 5 bases short and J 6 bases short, with 16 bases between. Germline V gives CDR1 SGHTA, CDR2 FQGNSA. The CDR3 spells CASSPRAIGKTQYF. As DNA, the CDR3 is TGTGCCAGCAGCCCCAGGGCCATCGGAAAGACCCAGTACTTC.

The rearrangement joins TRBV5-8 to TRBJ1-5; TRBD1 might be the D (6 bases). Germline V gene lookup returns CDR1 SGHTS and CDR2 YDEGEE. V was pared by 1 base and J by 2 bases, with 16 bases between. The CDR3 length is 17 residues. For the CDR3, the DNA is TGTGCCAGCAGCTTGAAGGGCAGGGGTATAGGCAATCAGCCCCAGCATTTT. It codes for CASSLKGRGIGNQPQHF.

This chain joins TRBV2 and TRBJ2-1; no clear D gene. The CDR3 contains 13 residues. The germline V gene encodes CDR1 SNHLY and CDR2 FYNNEI. Trimming removed 6 bases at V and 0 bases at J, with 6 bases between. CDR3 in amino acids: CASSLRSYNEQFF. The CDR3 bases are TGTGCCAGCAGCCTACGCTCCTACAATGAGCAGTTCTTC.

The V gene is TRBV5-1, the J gene TRBJ2-5; 9 nucleotides line up with TRBD1. The DNA end is more similar to TRBJ2-7, so the J call may be wrong. The CDR3 runs to 16 residues. The germline V gene encodes CDR1 SGHRS and CDR2 YFSETQ. The CDR3 DNA is TGCGCCAGCAGCTTGCGTCCCGGGACAGGGTCCCACGAGCAGTACTTC. This translates into CASSLRPGTGSHEQYF.

J is TRBJ2-5 and V is TRBV14; 11 nucleotides align to TRBD2. CDR3 length equals 16 residues. Germline loops: CDR1 SGHDN, CDR2 FVKESK. J lost 1 base, V lost 6 bases, and 7 bases had no gene match. The CDR3 is CASSPGLAGLQETQYF. The CDR3, as DNA: TGTGCCAGCAGTCCTGGACTAGCGGGCCTCCAAGAGACCCAGTACTTC.

This sequence joins TRBV11-2 and TRBJ2-1, with D possibly being TRBD1 (7 bases). V lost 2 bases and J 2 bases, leaving 16 bases between the germline ends. Germline CDR1 SGHAT, CDR2 FQNNGV. The CDR3 spans 17 residues. The DNA of the CDR3 is TGTGCCAGCAGCTTAAGGCGCGGCAGGGGGGCCTACAATGAGCAGTTCTTC. Translation gives CASSLRRGRGAYNEQFF.

The CDR3 DNA reads TGTGCCAGCAGTTTAATAGTCTCCTATAATTCACCCCTCCACTTT. This sequence encodes CASSLIVSYNSPLHF. The chain links TRBV28 to TRBJ1-6; no definite D call. The CDR3 is 15 residues long. Trimming stripped 2 bases from V and 0 bases from J, with 5 bases between. Germline V gene data show CDR1 as MDHEN and CDR2 as SYDVKM.

This clone was observed a single time. V gene TRBV6-6 combines with J gene TRBJ1-2; D uncertain. CDR1 and CDR2 from the germline V gene are MNHNY and SVGAGI (reference sequence). This CDR3 is built from 11 residues. The V end lost 6 bases, the J end lost 1 base, and 3 bases lay between the germline ends. The CDR3 coding sequence is TGTGCCAGCAGCCTTAACTATGGCTACACCTTC. It codes for CASSLNYGYTF.

A few counts support this clone. V usage is TRBV11-2 and J usage is TRBJ2-7; possibly TRBD2 for D (6 bases). The germline gives CDR1 SGHAT, CDR2 FQNNGV. The V end was cut by 8 bases, the J end by 6 bases, with 11 bases between. CDR3 length: 11 amino acids. The CDR3 DNA reads as TGTGCCAGCGGAGGGTTCTCCGAGCAGTACTTC. This encodes CASGGFSEQYF.

The chain combines TRBV9 with TRBJ2-3; D is perhaps TRBD2 (6 bases). V was shortened by 4 bases and J by 8 bases, with 8 bases between the two germline ends. This CDR3 contains 11 residues. Germline V CDR1 and CDR2: SGDLS, YYNGEE. The CDR3 region is CASSPGGTQYF. For the CDR3, the DNA is TGTGCCAGCAGCCCCGGGGGTACGCAGTATTTT. The full variable domain, with the rest looked up from reference TRBV9 and TRBJ2-3, is DSGVTQTPKHLITATGQRVTLRCSPRSGDLSVYWYQQSLDQGLQFLIQYYNGEERAKGNILERFSAQQFPDLHSELNLSSLELGDSALYFCASSPGGTQYFGPGTRLTVL.

This sequence joins TRBV11-1 and TRBJ1-1, with no clear D. V lost 8 bases and J 6 bases, leaving 10 bases between the germline ends. The CDR3 length is 11 residues. Germline values: CDR1 SGHAT, CDR2 FQDESV (reference sequence). CDR3 region: CASGWASEAFF. CDR3 bases: TGTGCCAGCGGGTGGGCGTCTGAAGCTTTCTTT.

The gene calls are TRBV7-9 and TRBJ2-2; the D gene is possibly TRBD1 (6 bases). The CDR3 has 18 residues. Per the germline V gene, CDR1 is SEHNR and CDR2 is FQNEAQ (reference sequence). Trimming stripped 4 bases from V and 1 base from J, with 19 bases between. The CDR3 bases are TGTGCCAGCAGCTCTCCTCAAGCCGGGACACTGAACACCGGGGAGCTGTTTTTT. It specifies CASSSPQAGTLNTGELFF.

The V gene is TRBV7-8, the J gene TRBJ1-1; no clear D gene. V lost 1 base and J lost 1, with 7 bases in between. Germline loops: CDR1 SGHVS, CDR2 FQNEAQ. This CDR3 spans 14 amino acids. CDR3 amino acids: CASSLVPRNTEAFF. CDR3 DNA: TGTGCCAGCAGCTTAGTCCCCAGGAACACTGAAGCTTTCTTT.

The V gene is TRBV7-9, the J gene TRBJ1-6; 8 bases are a match to TRBD1. The junction had 8 bases not matched to a gene; V was cut back by 6 bases and J by 10 bases. CDR3 length: 14 residues. CDR1 is SEHNR, CDR2 FQNEAQ, per germline (reference sequence). CDR3 sequence reads: CASSSDRVGSPLHF. CDR3 DNA: TGTGCCAGCAGTTCGGACAGGGTAGGGTCACCCCTCCACTTT.

This clone was recorded once. This chain connects TRBV6-5 to TRBJ2-2, with a possible D match to TRBD2 (5 bases). This CDR3 is built from 14 residues. V lost 2 bases and J 3 bases, leaving 7 bases between the germline ends. Looked up from germline, CDR1 is MNHEY and CDR2 is SVGAGI. CDR3 region: CASSYTEDTGELFF. The CDR3 DNA follows: TGTGCCAGCAGTTACACGGAGGACACCGGGGAGCTGTTTTTT.

The count of this clone is one. CDR3 protein: CASSDRGEQYF. CDR3 DNA sequence: TGTGCCAGCAGTGACAGGGGTGAGCAGTACTTC. The chain couples TRBV6-6 to TRBJ2-7; 8 nucleotides match TRBD1. Germline assignment: CDR1 MNHNY and CDR2 SVGAGI (reference sequence). The CDR3 is 11 residues long. J was trimmed by 7 bases and V by 5 bases; bases with no gene match: 1.

The table lists this clone with a few counts. The chain couples TRBV19 to TRBJ1-1, with 9 bases that match TRBD1. The germline V gene has CDR1 LNHDA and CDR2 SQIVND (reference sequence). CDR3 size: 14 residues. The V segment lost 5 bases and the J segment 5 bases; nucleotides outside the gene matches: 6. The CDR3 protein is CASSAGQGRTEAFF. The CDR3 DNA reads TGTGCCAGTAGTGCAGGACAGGGGCGAACTGAAGCTTTCTTT.

The chain carries TRBV7-2 and TRBJ1-6; 7 nucleotides align to TRBD1. CDR3 size: 19 residues. The V gene's germline CDR1 is SGHTA and CDR2 FQGNSA. V gave up 5 bases and J gave up 7 bases; unmatched junction bases: 20. CDR3 sequence: CASSQLIGRQGGGNSPLHF. The CDR3 DNA reads TGTGCCAGCAGCCAACTTATCGGGAGACAGGGAGGAGGGAATTCACCCCTCCACTTT.

This clone was counted a single time. This chain joins TRBV5-1 and TRBJ1-3; D is ambiguous. V was clipped by 4 bases and J by 2 bases, with 10 bases between them. Looked up from germline, CDR1 is SGHRS and CDR2 is YFSETQ. The CDR3 spans 14 residues. The CDR3 region has the DNA TGCGCCAGCAGCCCCGACAAACCTGGAAACACCATATATTTT. This sequence encodes CASSPDKPGNTIYF. Supplemented by reference TRBV5-1 and TRBJ1-3, the full variable domain reads KAGVTQTPRYLIKTRGQQVTLSCSPISGHRSVSWYQQTPGQGLQFLFEYFSETQRNKGNFPGRFSGRQFSNSRSEMNVSTLELGDSALYLCASSPDKPGNTIYFGEGSWLTVV.

J is TRBJ2-3 and V is TRBV4-1; 10 bases align to TRBD2. Germline-derived CDR1 and CDR2 are MGHRA and YSYEKL. CDR3 length: 16 residues. Trimming took 3 bases from V and 3 from J; bases not matched to a gene: 6. This CDR3 is CASSQPSGGLTDTQYF. In DNA, the CDR3 is TGCGCCAGCAGCCAGCCTAGCGGGGGACTGACAGATACGCAGTATTTT.

The chain couples TRBV4-3 to TRBJ1-1; D is ambiguous. The CDR3 has 13 amino acids. V lost 0 bases to trimming and J lost 8 bases, with 10 bases between them. Germline V gives CDR1 LGHNA, CDR2 YSLEER. CDR3 amino acids: CASSQDRVIEAFF. As DNA, the CDR3 is TGCGCCAGCAGCCAAGACCGGGTGATCGAAGCTTTCTTT.

V usage is TRBV15 and J usage is TRBJ2-1, with D possibly matching TRBD2 (6 bases). The CDR3 is 16 amino acids. The V end was cut by 4 bases, the J end by 2 bases, with 15 bases between. The germline V gene has CDR1 LNHNV and CDR2 YYDKDF (reference sequence). CDR3 residues: CATSTYLGGPYNEQFF. The CDR3 DNA follows: TGTGCCACCAGCACCTACCTGGGGGGACCCTACAATGAGCAGTTCTTC.

This chain joins TRBV9 and TRBJ1-4; 8 nucleotides agree with TRBD1. This CDR3 has 15 amino acids. CDR1 SGDLS and CDR2 YYNGEE come from the germline V gene. V gave up 0 bases and J gave up 7 bases; unmatched junction bases: 5. CDR3 in amino acids: CASSVGQGASEKLFF. CDR3 nucleotides: TGTGCCAGCAGCGTAGGGCAGGGGGCGAGTGAAAAACTGTTTTTT.